Sequencing of this T cell receptor (beta chain) was carried out in a study of blood T cell repertoires in COVID-19 (dated by TCRdb to about 2020). For context, the study as a whole: Collaborator samples came from the United States, Italy and Spain and covered acute and convalescent phases of COVID-19. The prospective study material was composed of cDNA or gDNA derived from T cells, B-cell-depleted T cells, or PBMCs. A de-identified subject ID, COVID-19 status, age in years and sex were almost always included in the sample metadata. Deeply sampled blood TCRbeta repertoires from subjects exposed to, actively infected with, or recovered from COVID-19 were included in the dataset. The samples were drawn from the first 160 participants of the ongoing ImmuneRACE study and from 950 to 1,500 subjects provided by 6 global collaborators. Where HLA class I and class II types were available, the types were taken from metadata supplied by the sample provider, not from assay-based typing. The repertoires were released in a freely available public database intended as a resource for research on the immune response to SARS-CoV-2.

Paper-wide results and their limitations: The quantity of clinical and demographic metadata differed by source and by participant and was supplied without curation.

The immunoSEQ Assay, a bias-controlled multiplex PCR, was used to amplify TCRbeta CDR3 regions from genomic DNA. Under the source paper's analysis protocol: Nucleated cell counts per sample were estimated from amplification of reference gene primers within the assay. Sequence reads were collapsed and filtered to measure the absolute abundance of every unique TCRbeta CDR3 rearrangement. For each sample, productive Simpson clonality was calculated as the square root of Simpson's diversity index across productive rearrangements. Drawn from immuneACCESS, this table holds only the in-frame rearrangements with V and J called that TCRdb kept. Clones are partly lost; checked studies trace under half to an unresolved V gene and leave the rest unexplained. D and trimming come from the DNA, and the V and J calls and clone size come from that table. This sample is represented by about 80,000 clones; approximately 78% of them were singletons. Jointly, the top ten make up around 33% of the sample.

One collaborating source in Seattle enrolled patients while the patients were actively infected and followed the patients over time throughout the course of disease. Whole blood was collected in K2EDTA tubes by collaborating institutions according to the institutions' own protocols. For TCRbeta analysis, collaborator samples were shipped as frozen whole blood, as isolated PBMCs, or as DNA extracted from either sample type. Measured from the cysteine to the phenylalanine, the CDR3 is 14 residues long. CDR3 DNA is the only sequence kept; it has 42 bases, read in frame from the first base. Trimming leaves V shorter by 5 bases and J shorter by 4 bases, with the junction holding 5 bases beyond the gene matches. For CDR1 and CDR2, the germline V gene (reference sequence) lists LNHDA and SQIVND. As regards this clone: Its target antigen remains unknown. Base-call qualities are not available, and no considerably larger clone is one nucleotide away.

This chain is built from TRBV19 and TRBJ1-5; the junction holds 7 bases that match TRBD1. The specimen was peripheral blood. The source is a man aged 60 to 75 with COVID-19, enrolled during active disease. The bases read TGTGCCAGTAGTGCCGGGACAGATAATCAGCCCCAGCATTTT. Its protein reads: CASSAGTDNQPQHF. Outside the CDR3, residues come from the reference TRBV19 and TRBJ1-5 proteins, so the full variable domain is: DGGITQSPKYLFRKEGQNVTLSCEQNLNHDAMYWYRQDPGQGLRLIYYSQIVNDFQKGDIAEGYSVSREKKESFPLTVTSAQKNPTAFYLCASSAGTDNQPQHFGDGTRLSIL.